Each of the 27 T cell receptor beta chains below was sequenced from the same sample in a study of blood T cells in healthy people across ages. Alongside a J-beta primer mix, a sample-barcoded 5' primer served in a second PCR lasting roughly 7 to 11 cycles. One entry per CDR3 protein, called by TCRdb with MiXCR from the 5' RACE reads. The repertoire has roughly 800,000 distinct CDR3 sequences, 58% of them found once; the top ten carry roughly 22%. The specimen sequenced was blood. These receptors originate from a man aged 30 to 39 in good health.

This chain joins TRBV20-1 and TRBJ2-3; 10 bases agree with TRBD2. This CDR3 is 14 amino acids long. CDR1 and CDR2 (germline): DFQATT, SNEGSKA (reference sequence). V trimming: 5 bases; J trimming: 6 bases; junction bases outside the gene matches: 8. CDR3: CSAPKREGPDTQYF. The CDR3 nucleotides are TGCAGTGCTCCCAAGCGGGAGGGCCCGGATACGCAGTATTTT.

This chain connects TRBV9 to TRBJ2-2; D is unresolved. Trimming removed 3 bases from V and 6 bases from J, with 12 bases in between. CDR3 length: 14 residues. Looked up from germline, CDR1 is SGDLS and CDR2 is YYNGEE. The CDR3: CASSASPQAGELFF. The CDR3, as DNA: TGTGCCAGCAGCGCCTCCCCTCAGGCCGGGGAGCTGTTTTTT.

This chain joins TRBV7-8 and TRBJ1-2, with D possibly matching TRBD1 (6 bases). CDR1 and CDR2 from the germline V gene are SGHVS and FQNEAQ. V gave up 6 bases and J gave up 5 bases, with 22 bases separating them. The length of the CDR3 is 16 residues. CDR3 bases: TGTGCCAGCAGTCTCGGGGACAAGAGGGACTTATATGGCTACACCTTC. It is translated as CASSLGDKRDLYGYTF.

In this sample, this clonotype turned up a few times. CDR3 sequence reads: CASSFRAGRVGAQETQYF. DNA for the CDR3: TGTGCCAGCAGCTTTAGGGCGGGCAGGGTCGGGGCGCAAGAGACCCAGTACTTC. This chain joins TRBV7-2 and TRBJ2-4; possibly TRBD1 or TRBD2 for D (5 bases each). The DNA end lines up better with TRBJ2-5; the J call may be wrong. The germline gives CDR1 SGHTA, CDR2 FQGNSA. The CDR3 is 18 residues long.

Turning to this clonotype: At one boundary the junction diverges from the germline segment, which might be a read error. V usage is TRBV11-2 and J usage is TRBJ2-1; D remains unclear. This CDR3 is 15 amino acids long. Germline V gene sequence: CDR1 SGHAT, CDR2 FQNNGV. CDR3 sequence (DNA): TGTGCCAGCAGCTTAGGGTCGGAAGCCTACAATGAGCAGTTCTTT. It is translated as CASSLGSEAYNEQFF.

The chain carries TRBV4-1 and TRBJ2-1, with 7 bases that match TRBD1. The DNA end is a closer match to TRBJ2-7, so the J assignment may be wrong. Germline V CDR1 and CDR2: MGHRA, YSYEKL. There are 15 residues in the CDR3. DNA for the CDR3: TGCGCCAGCAGCCCCCTCGTTGGACAGGTCTACGAGCAGTACTTC. Protein sequence: CASSPLVGQVYEQYF.

CDR3 amino acids: CASSSLGTGGSEQFF. CDR3 sequence (DNA): TGTGCCAGCAGCTCCCTAGGAACAGGGGGCAGTGAGCAGTTCTTC. This chain links TRBV7-9 with TRBJ2-1; 9 bases map to TRBD1. Per germline, CDR1 SEHNR and CDR2 FQNEAQ (reference sequence). The CDR3 length is 15 residues. The trim removed 4 bases at V and 9 bases at J, leaving 10 bases unmatched.

J is TRBJ2-7 and V is TRBV20-1, with 12 bases identical to TRBD2. Germline V gene sequence: CDR1 DFQATT, CDR2 SNEGSKA (reference sequence). The CDR3 runs to 17 residues. Losses at the gene ends were 2 bases for V and 4 bases for J; bases not matched to a gene: 12. In nucleotides, the CDR3 is TGCAGTGCTAGATACGGTCTAGCGGGAGGGCCCGGTTACGAGCAGTACTTC. Protein sequence: CSARYGLAGGPGYEQYF.

The rearrangement links TRBV25-1 to TRBJ2-3, with a tentative D call TRBD2 (6 bases). Germline V lookup: CDR1 MGHDK, CDR2 SYGVNS. The CDR3 is made up of 17 amino acids. With 4 bases removed from V and 3 bases from J, the gap between germline ends came to 20 bases. The CDR3 DNA sequence: TGTGCCAGCAGTGCCCAGACCGCGGCGGGGTATACAGATACGCAGTATTTT. Amino acids: CASSAQTAAGYTDTQYF. Supplemented by reference TRBV25-1 and TRBJ2-3, the full variable domain reads EADIYQTPRYLVIGTGKKITLECSQTMGHDKMYWYQQDPGMELHLIHYSYGVNSTEKGDLSSESTVSRIRTEHFPLTLESARPSHTSQYLCASSAQTAAGYTDTQYFGPGTRLTVL.

This clonotype has just one count. The V call is TRBV21-1, the J call TRBJ1-2; the table names TRBD1, a call not compared with the DNA. TRBV21-1 is deemed a pseudogene. The CDR3 is 16 amino acids. CDR3 loop: CASSKPGDRGNYGYTF. CDR3 nucleotide sequence: TGTGCCAGCAGCAAACCAGGAGACAGGGGGAACTATGGCTACACCTTC.

The gene calls are TRBV12-3 or TRBV12-4 and TRBJ1-2; 9 bases align to TRBD1. Trimming removed 3 bases from V and 2 bases from J; junction bases left unmatched: 4. The CDR3 has 15 amino acids. The CDR3 coding sequence is TGTGCCAGCAGTTTCAGGGACAGGGTAAACTATGGCTACACCTTC. Translating it yields CASSFRDRVNYGYTF.

The table lists this clonotype with a few counts. V usage is TRBV7-9 and J usage is TRBJ1-5, with D perhaps matching TRBD1 (5 bases). This CDR3 comprises 15 residues. The V end was cut by 1 base, the J end by 5 bases, with 12 bases between. Per germline, CDR1 SEHNR and CDR2 FQNEAQ (reference sequence). The CDR3 reads CASSLGAGGDQPQHF. In nucleotides, the CDR3 is TGTGCCAGCAGCTTAGGGGCCGGGGGTGATCAGCCCCAGCATTTT.

The chain carries TRBV28 and TRBJ2-1; D gene ambiguous. The CDR3 extends over 11 amino acids. V gave up 4 bases and J gave up 10 bases, with 8 bases separating them. The germline CDR1 and CDR2 sequences are MDHEN and SYDVKM. The CDR3 sequence is CASSSGWEQFF. CDR3 bases: TGTGCCAGCAGTTCTGGGTGGGAGCAGTTCTTC.

This clonotype was observed a single time. The chain employs TRBV7-6 and TRBJ2-4, with TRBD2 matching over 10 bases. The J call may be incorrect, as the DNA end agrees better with TRBJ2-5. This CDR3 has 22 residues. Germline V gene lookup returns CDR1 SGHVS and CDR2 FNYEAQ. Here the CDR3 reads CASSLEVSNIGGLADIEETQYF. CDR3 in DNA: TGTGCCAGCAGCTTAGAAGTATCGAACATAGGAGGACTAGCGGACATTGAAGAGACCCAGTACTTC.

This clonotype occurred a few times. Written as DNA, the CDR3 is TGTGCCAGCAGCCCCCACCGGGACTCGACTTGGGACTACGAGCAGTACTTC. Protein: CASSPHRDSTWDYEQYF. The chain carries TRBV7-2 and TRBJ2-7, with D perhaps matching TRBD2 (6 bases). Germline assignment: CDR1 SGHTA and CDR2 FQGNSA. V gave up 5 bases and J gave up 3 bases, with 23 bases separating them. The CDR3 totals 17 residues.

The rearrangement joins TRBV7-2 to TRBJ1-2; D not certain. The germline V gene has CDR1 SGHTA and CDR2 FQGNSA. CDR3 length: 11 residues. The V end was cut by 8 bases, the J end by 8 bases, with 12 bases between. The DNA of the CDR3 is TGTGCCAGCTCGGAGTTTTGGGGCTACACCTTC. This gives the protein CASSEFWGYTF.

This chain uses TRBV27 with TRBJ1-2; D is unclear. The germline CDR1 and CDR2 sequences are MNHEY and SMNVEV (reference sequence). The CDR3 has 14 residues. The V end was cut by 5 bases, the J end by 3 bases, with 13 bases between. CDR3 in amino acids: CASSTTLIYYGYTF. CDR3 nucleotide sequence: TGTGCCAGCAGTACGACCCTCATTTACTATGGCTACACCTTC.

The chain uses TRBV7-2 and TRBJ2-1, with D perhaps TRBD1 or TRBD2 (6 bases each). The CDR3 covers 15 residues. The germline V gene encodes CDR1 SGHTA and CDR2 FQGNSA. V lost 1 base and J 7 bases, leaving 14 bases between the germline ends. CDR3 protein: CASSLVGGHLNEQFF. CDR3 DNA sequence: TGTGCCAGCAGCTTAGTGGGGGGACATTTGAATGAGCAGTTCTTC.

V is TRBV2 and J is TRBJ1-2, with 9 bases identical to TRBD1. There are 14 residues in the CDR3. Germline V gene lookup returns CDR1 SNHLY and CDR2 FYNNEI. Losses at the gene ends were 6 bases for V and 4 bases for J; bases not matched to a gene: 6. As DNA, the CDR3 is TGTGCCAGCAGAGGACAGGGGATTTCCTATGGCTACACCTTC. It is translated as CASRGQGISYGYTF.

This clonotype was seen only a few times. J is TRBJ2-4 and V is TRBV4-2; D tentatively fits TRBD1 or TRBD2 (5 bases each). The J call may be in error: the DNA end matches TRBJ2-7 better. Germline CDR1 LGHNA, CDR2 YNFKEQ. This CDR3 region has 17 residues. CDR3 DNA sequence: TGTGCCAGCAGCCAAGCCCTCAATAAGAGGGGTGGTCGCGAGCAGTACTTC. Its translation: CASSQALNKRGGREQYF.

This clonotype was found a few times. The chain couples TRBV5-1 to TRBJ2-1, with D possibly being TRBD1 (6 bases). The germline gives CDR1 SGHRS, CDR2 YFSETQ. This CDR3 comprises 17 residues. Trimming shortened V by 2 bases and J by 0 bases, and 15 bases separated the two germline ends. The CDR3 is CASSFPGTQSSYNEQFF. In DNA, the CDR3 is TGCGCCAGCAGCTTCCCCGGGACACAGAGCTCCTACAATGAGCAGTTCTTC.

The chain has TRBV15 and TRBJ2-7; 7 positions agree with TRBD2. Germline V lookup: CDR1 LNHNV, CDR2 YYDKDF (reference sequence). The CDR3 length is 16 residues. Unmatched junction bases numbered 5, after V lost 0 bases and J lost 0 bases. The CDR3 reads CATSRDPASGSYEQYF. As DNA, the CDR3 is TGTGCCACCAGCAGAGATCCGGCTAGCGGCTCCTACGAGCAGTACTTC. The entire variable domain, with the rest obtained from reference TRBV15 and TRBJ2-7, is as follows: DAMVIQNPRYQVTQFGKPVTLSCSQTLNHNVMYWYQQKSSQAPKLLFHYYDKDFNNEADTPDNFQSRRPNTSFCFLDIRSPGLGDTAMYLCATSRDPASGSYEQYFGPGTRLTVT.

This rearrangement joins TRBV6-6 to TRBJ1-4; a possible D gene is TRBD1 (5 bases). V lost 7 bases and J lost 3, with 12 bases in between. The CDR3 spans 14 residues. Germline CDR1 reads MNHNY; CDR2 reads SVGAGI (reference sequence). DNA for the CDR3: TGTGCCAGCACCCCAGGGTTGTCTAATGAAAAACTGTTTTTT. Its translation: CASTPGLSNEKLFF.

V gene TRBV11-2 combines with J gene TRBJ1-2, with a tentative D call TRBD1 (5 bases). Germline CDR1 SGHAT, CDR2 FQNNGV. The CDR3 has 17 amino acids. V lost 5 bases and J 0 bases, leaving 19 bases between the germline ends. CDR3 sequence: CASSRGPGREANYGYTF. The CDR3 nucleotides are TGTGCCAGCAGCCGTGGTCCGGGACGGGAAGCTAACTATGGCTACACCTTC.

The chain joins TRBV12-3 or TRBV12-4 to TRBJ1-2, with 8 bases fitting TRBD1. V was clipped by 3 bases and J by 6 bases; unmatched bases: 9. There are 15 residues in the CDR3. CDR3 bases: TGTGCCAGCAGTTTTGACACCGGGACAGGTGATGGCTACACCTTC. This encodes CASSFDTGTGDGYTF.

This clonotype was observed a few times. This rearrangement joins TRBV28 to TRBJ2-1; the D is unclear. V was shortened by 3 bases and J by 8 bases, with 5 bases between the two germline ends. Germline V gene data show CDR1 as MDHEN and CDR2 as SYDVKM. The CDR3 extends over 11 amino acids. The CDR3 loop reads CASSFEYEQFF. In DNA form, the CDR3 reads TGTGCCAGCAGTTTTGAGTATGAGCAGTTCTTC.

J is TRBJ2-6 and V is TRBV12-3 or TRBV12-4; TRBD1 aligns across 8 bases. With V trimmed by 5 bases and J by 11 bases, 14 bases remained unmatched. The CDR3 loop spans 16 amino acids. The CDR3 DNA is TGTGCCAGCAGTCCTGGACAGGGTTTTTTTGGCGACGTCCTGACTTTC. Protein product: CASSPGQGFFGDVLTF.